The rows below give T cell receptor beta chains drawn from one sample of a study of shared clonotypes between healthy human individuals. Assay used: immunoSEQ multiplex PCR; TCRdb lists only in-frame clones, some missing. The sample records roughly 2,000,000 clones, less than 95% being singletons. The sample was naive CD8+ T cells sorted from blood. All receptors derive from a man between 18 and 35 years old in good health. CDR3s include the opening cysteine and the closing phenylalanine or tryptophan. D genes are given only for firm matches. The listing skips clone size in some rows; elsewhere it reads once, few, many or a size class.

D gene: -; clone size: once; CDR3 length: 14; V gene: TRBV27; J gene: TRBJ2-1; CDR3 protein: CASSLRDLNNEQFF; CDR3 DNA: TGTGCCAGCAGTTTGAGGGATCTCAACAATGAGCAGTTCTTC
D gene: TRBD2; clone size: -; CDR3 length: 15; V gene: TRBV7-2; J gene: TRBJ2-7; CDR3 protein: CASSLGGLAGDEQYF; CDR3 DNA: TGTGCCAGCAGCTTGGGAGGGCTAGCGGGAGACGAGCAGTACTTC
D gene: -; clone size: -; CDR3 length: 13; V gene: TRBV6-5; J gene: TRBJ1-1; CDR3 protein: CASSPALNTEAFF; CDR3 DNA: TGTGCCAGCAGTCCCGCGCTAAACACTGAAGCTTTCTTT
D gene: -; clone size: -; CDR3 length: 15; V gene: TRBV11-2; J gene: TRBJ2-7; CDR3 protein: CASSLGSGDPYEQYF; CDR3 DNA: TGTGCCAGCAGCCTGGGGTCGGGTGACCCCTACGAGCAGTACTTC
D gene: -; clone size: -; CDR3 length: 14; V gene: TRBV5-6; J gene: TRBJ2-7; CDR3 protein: CASSFSWGSYEQYF; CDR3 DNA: TGTGCCAGCAGCTTCTCGTGGGGTTCCTACGAGCAGTACTTC
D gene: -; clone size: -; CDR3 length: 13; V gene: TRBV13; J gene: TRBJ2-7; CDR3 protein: CASSLRGGYEQYF; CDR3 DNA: TGTGCCAGCAGTCTCAGGGGAGGATACGAGCAGTACTTC
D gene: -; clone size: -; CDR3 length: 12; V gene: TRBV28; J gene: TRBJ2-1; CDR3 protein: CASRLDGNEQFF; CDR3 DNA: TGTGCCAGCAGGCTGGATGGCAATGAGCAGTTCTTC
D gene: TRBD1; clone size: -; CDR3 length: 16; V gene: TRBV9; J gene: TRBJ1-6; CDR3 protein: CASSVERDSYNSPLHF; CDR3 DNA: TGTGCCAGCAGCGTAGAGAGGGACAGCTATAATTCACCCCTCCACTTT
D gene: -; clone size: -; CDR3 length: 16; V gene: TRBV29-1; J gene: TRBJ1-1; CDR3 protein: CSVEGGQGSMNTEAFF; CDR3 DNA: TGCAGCGTTGAAGGGGGGCAGGGGTCCATGAACACTGAAGCTTTCTTT
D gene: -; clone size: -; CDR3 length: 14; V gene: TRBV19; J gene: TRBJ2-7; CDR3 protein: CASSSRDTDYEQYF; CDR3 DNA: TGTGCCAGTAGCTCCCGGGACACGGACTACGAGCAGTACTTC
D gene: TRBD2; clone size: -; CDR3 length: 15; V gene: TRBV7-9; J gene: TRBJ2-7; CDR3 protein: CASSYGLAGAYEQYF; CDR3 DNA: TGTGCCAGCAGCTACGGACTAGCGGGCGCCTACGAGCAGTACTTC
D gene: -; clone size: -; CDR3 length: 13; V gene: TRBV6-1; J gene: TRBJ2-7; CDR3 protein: CASSERQAYEQYF; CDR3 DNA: TGTGCCAGCAGTGAGAGACAGGCCTACGAGCAGTACTTC
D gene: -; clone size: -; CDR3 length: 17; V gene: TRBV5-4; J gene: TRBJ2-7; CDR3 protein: CASSLIGLGVLDYEQYF; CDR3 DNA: TGTGCCAGCAGCTTGATAGGTTTAGGGGTTTTGGACTACGAGCAGTACTTC
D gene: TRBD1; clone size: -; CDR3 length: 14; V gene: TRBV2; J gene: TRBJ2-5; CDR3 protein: CASSGGQGRETQYF; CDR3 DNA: TGTGCCAGCAGTGGGGGACAGGGGAGGGAGACCCAGTACTTC
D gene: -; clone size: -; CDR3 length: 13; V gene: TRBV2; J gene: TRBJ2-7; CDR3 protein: CASSEIGQNEQYF; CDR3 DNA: TGTGCCAGCAGTGAAATCGGACAGAACGAGCAGTACTTC
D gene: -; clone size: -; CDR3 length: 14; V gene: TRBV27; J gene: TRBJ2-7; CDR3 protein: CASSLAGNNYEQYF; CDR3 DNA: TGTGCCAGCAGTTTAGCGGGGAACAACTACGAGCAGTACTTC
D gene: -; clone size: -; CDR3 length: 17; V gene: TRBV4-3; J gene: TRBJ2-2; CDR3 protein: CASSQEWAGVNTGELFF; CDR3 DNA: TGCGCCAGCAGCCAAGAATGGGCAGGCGTGAACACCGGGGAGCTGTTTTTT
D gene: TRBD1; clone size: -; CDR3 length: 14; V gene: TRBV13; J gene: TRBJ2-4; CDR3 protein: CASSKTGTGDIQYF; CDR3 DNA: TGTGCCAGCAGTAAAACCGGGACAGGGGACATTCAGTACTTC
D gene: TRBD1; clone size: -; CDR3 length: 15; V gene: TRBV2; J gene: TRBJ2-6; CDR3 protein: CARRQGSLGANVLTF; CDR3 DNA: TGTGCCCGCCGACAGGGGAGTCTGGGGGCCAACGTCCTGACTTTC
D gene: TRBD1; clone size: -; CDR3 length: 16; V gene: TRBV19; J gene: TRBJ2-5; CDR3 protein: CASSIVWGQGDRTQYF; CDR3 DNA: TGTGCCAGTAGTATAGTATGGGGACAGGGGGATCGGACCCAGTACTTC
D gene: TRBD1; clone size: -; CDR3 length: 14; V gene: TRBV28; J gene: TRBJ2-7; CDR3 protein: CASSFTGESGEQYF; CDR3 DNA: TGTGCCAGCAGTTTCACAGGGGAATCGGGGGAGCAGTACTTC
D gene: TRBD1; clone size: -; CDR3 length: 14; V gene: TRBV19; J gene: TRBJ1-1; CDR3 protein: CASRDRDYYTEAFF; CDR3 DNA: TGTGCCAGTCGGGACAGGGATTACTACACTGAAGCTTTCTTT
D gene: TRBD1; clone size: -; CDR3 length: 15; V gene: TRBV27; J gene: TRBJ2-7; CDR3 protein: CASSWTGDLSYEQYF; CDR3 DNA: TGTGCCAGCAGCTGGACAGGAGACTTATCCTACGAGCAGTACTTC
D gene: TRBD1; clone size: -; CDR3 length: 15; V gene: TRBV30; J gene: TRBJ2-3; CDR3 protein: CAWRIDRGHGDTQYF; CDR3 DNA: TGTGCCTGGAGAATCGACAGGGGGCATGGAGATACGCAGTATTTT
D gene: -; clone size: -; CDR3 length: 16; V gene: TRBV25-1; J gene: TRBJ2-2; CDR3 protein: CASSDITSMGTGELFF; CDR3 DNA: TGTGCCAGCAGTGACATCACTAGCATGGGCACCGGGGAGCTGTTTTTT
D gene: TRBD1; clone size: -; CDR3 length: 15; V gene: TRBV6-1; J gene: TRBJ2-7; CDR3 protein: CASSALADRAYEQYF; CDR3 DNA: TGTGCCAGCAGCGCCTTGGCGGACAGGGCCTACGAGCAGTACTTC
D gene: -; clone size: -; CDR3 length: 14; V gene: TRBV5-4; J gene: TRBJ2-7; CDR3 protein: CASSFSGGSYEQYF; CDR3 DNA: TGTGCCAGCAGCTTCTCCGGGGGATCCTACGAGCAGTACTTC
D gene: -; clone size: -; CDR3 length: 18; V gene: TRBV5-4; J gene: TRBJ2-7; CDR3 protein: CASSLVRGPTGSSYEQYF; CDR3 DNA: TGTGCCAGCAGCTTGGTCAGGGGACCAACGGGGAGCTCCTACGAGCAGTACTTC
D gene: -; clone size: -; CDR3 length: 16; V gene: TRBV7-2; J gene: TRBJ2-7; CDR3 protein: CASSLDFGDLPYEQYF; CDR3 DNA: TGTGCCAGCAGCTTAGATTTTGGGGACTTACCCTACGAGCAGTACTTC
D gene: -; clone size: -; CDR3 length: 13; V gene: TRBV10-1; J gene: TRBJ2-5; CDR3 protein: CASSGEHQETQYF; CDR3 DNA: TGCGCCAGCAGCGGGGAGCACCAAGAGACCCAGTACTTC
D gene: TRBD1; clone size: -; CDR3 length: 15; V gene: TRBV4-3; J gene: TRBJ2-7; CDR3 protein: CASSQEGTGAYEQYF; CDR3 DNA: TGCGCCAGCAGCCAAGAAGGGACAGGAGCGTACGAGCAGTACTTC
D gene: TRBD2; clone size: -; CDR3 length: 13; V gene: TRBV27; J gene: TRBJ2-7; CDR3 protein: CASRLAEAYEQYF; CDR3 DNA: TGTGCCAGCAGACTAGCGGAGGCCTACGAGCAGTACTTC
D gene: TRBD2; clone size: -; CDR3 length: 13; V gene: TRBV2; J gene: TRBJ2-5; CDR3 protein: CASRGGGQETQYF; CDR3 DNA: TGTGCCAGCAGGGGGGGAGGGCAAGAGACCCAGTACTTC
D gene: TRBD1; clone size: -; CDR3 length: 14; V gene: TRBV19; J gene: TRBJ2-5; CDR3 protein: CASSLTGTTGTQYF; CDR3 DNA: TGTGCCAGTAGTCTGACAGGGACCACTGGAACCCAGTACTTC
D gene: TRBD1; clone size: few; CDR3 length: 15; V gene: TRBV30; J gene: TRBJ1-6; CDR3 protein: CAWTTGDRGITPLHF; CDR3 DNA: TGTGCCTGGACAACGGGGGACAGGGGTATTACACCCCTCCACTTT
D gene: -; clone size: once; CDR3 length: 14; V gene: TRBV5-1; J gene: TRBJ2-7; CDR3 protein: CASSLKSGDYEQYF; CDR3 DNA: TGCGCCAGCAGCTTGAAGTCAGGGGACTACGAGCAGTACTTC
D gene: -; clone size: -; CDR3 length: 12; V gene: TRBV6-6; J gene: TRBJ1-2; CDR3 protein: CASSQFTGGYTF; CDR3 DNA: TGTGCCAGCAGTCAGTTTACTGGAGGCTACACCTTC
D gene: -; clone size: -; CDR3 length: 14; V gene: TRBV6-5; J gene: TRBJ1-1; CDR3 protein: CASSYYGALQEAFF; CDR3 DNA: TGTGCCAGCAGTTACTACGGGGCCCTCCAAGAAGCTTTCTTT
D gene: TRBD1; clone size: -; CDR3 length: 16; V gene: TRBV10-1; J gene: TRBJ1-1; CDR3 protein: CASSESAGGENTEAFF; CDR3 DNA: TGCGCCAGCAGTGAGTCTGCAGGGGGCGAGAACACTGAAGCTTTCTTT
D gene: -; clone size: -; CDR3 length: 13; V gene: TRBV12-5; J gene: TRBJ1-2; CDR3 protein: CASAPGGNYGYTF; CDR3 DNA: TGTGCTAGTGCACCTGGGGGGAACTATGGCTACACCTTC
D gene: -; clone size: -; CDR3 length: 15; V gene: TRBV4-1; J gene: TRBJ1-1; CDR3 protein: CASSQDEAMRTEAFF; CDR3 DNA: TGCGCCAGCAGCCAAGATGAAGCCATGAGGACTGAAGCTTTCTTT
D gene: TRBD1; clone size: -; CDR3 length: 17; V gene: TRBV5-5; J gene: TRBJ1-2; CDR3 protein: CASSLRLGTASNYGYTF; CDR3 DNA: TGTGCCAGCAGCCTAAGACTCGGGACAGCTTCTAACTATGGCTACACCTTC
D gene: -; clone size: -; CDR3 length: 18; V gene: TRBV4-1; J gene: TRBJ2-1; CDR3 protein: CASSQTTGGGPIANEQFF; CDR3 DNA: TGCGCCAGCAGCCAGACCACTGGGGGGGGCCCTATTGCTAATGAGCAGTTCTTC
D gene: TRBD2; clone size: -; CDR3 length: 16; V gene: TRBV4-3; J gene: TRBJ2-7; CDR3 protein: CASSQGLAESSYEQYF; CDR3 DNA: TGCGCCAGCAGCCAAGGACTAGCGGAGAGCTCCTACGAGCAGTACTTC
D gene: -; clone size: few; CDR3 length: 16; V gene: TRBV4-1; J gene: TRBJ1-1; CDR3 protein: CASSQEWSGMNTEAFF; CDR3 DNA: TGCGCCAGCAGCCAAGAATGGTCAGGGATGAACACTGAAGCTTTCTTT
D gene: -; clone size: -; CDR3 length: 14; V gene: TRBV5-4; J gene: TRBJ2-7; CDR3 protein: CASGESGGTYEQYF; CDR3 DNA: TGTGCCAGCGGGGAGTCGGGCGGTACCTACGAGCAGTACTTC
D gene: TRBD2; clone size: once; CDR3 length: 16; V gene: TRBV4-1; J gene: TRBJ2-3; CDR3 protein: CASSQEVAGESDTQYF; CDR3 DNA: TGCGCCAGCAGCCAAGAGGTAGCGGGAGAATCAGATACGCAGTATTTT
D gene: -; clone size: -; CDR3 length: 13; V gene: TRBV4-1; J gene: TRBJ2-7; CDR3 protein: CASSRQDSYEQYF; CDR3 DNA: TGCGCCAGCAGCCGACAGGATTCCTACGAGCAGTACTTC
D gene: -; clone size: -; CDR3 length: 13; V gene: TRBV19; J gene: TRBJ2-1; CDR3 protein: CASSIAESNEQFF; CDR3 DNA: TGTGCCAGTAGTATAGCGGAGAGCAATGAGCAGTTCTTC